This TCR beta chain emerged from a study of cytomegalovirus exposure and HLA in healthy donors. There are 15 residues in the CDR3. Germline CDR1 and CDR2: SEHNR and FQNEAQ (reference sequence). Trimming stripped 5 bases from V and 0 bases from J, with 11 bases between. 13 Jbeta primers and 60 Vbeta primers were used for the PCR. Sequencing was performed with immunoSEQ multiplex PCR; in TCRdb, only in-frame clones are kept and a portion is missing. Seen here are some 150,000 clones, approximately 8.9% observed once, and the top ten hold roughly 6.4%. This clone was detected a few times. V usage is TRBV7-9 and J usage is TRBJ2-1, with a weak D call TRBD1 (6 bases). This receptor was obtained from a woman aged 40 to 49 in good health and CMV-seropositive. Sequencing input: PBMCs. The CDR3, as DNA: TGTGCCAGCAGCCCCCTGACAGGCTCCTACAATGAGCAGTTCTTC. Translation gives CASSPLTGSYNEQFF.